This T cell receptor beta chain was identified in a study of T cell responses to AZD1222 COVID-19 vaccine. Study observations and caveats: Regions 160-218 and 743-854 dominated among vaccine-associated CD4 TCRs spanning spike. There were mostly white British donors and more females than males, and clonal diversity was possibly underestimated. Targets within unmutated variant regions were reportedly found for nearly half of spike-specific TCRs.

The CDR3 loop spans 14 amino acids. The V gene's germline CDR1 is SGHTA and CDR2 FQGNSA. Here immunoSEQ multiplex PCR was the method, and the copy in TCRdb shows in-frame clones only, minus some. Here the sample spans about 140,000 clones, roughly 91% being singletons. As for this clone: Antigen: not known. The junction and the germline gene differ at one end; a read error may be behind it.

The J gene is TRBJ2-7, the V gene TRBV7-2, with D maybe TRBD2 (5 bases). The source of this sequence is an adult in good health. The specimen comprised peripheral blood, sampled on day 0 of AZD1222 vaccination. The CDR3 here is CASRLAIGAYEQYF. DNA for the CDR3: TGTGCCAGCAGGTTAGCTATCGGGGCCTACGAGCAGTACTTC.